The present TCR beta chain was sequenced within a study of T cell responses to AZD1222 COVID-19 vaccine. Findings and limits, study-wide: Baseline seropositivity characterized only a handful of AZD1222 recipients. Dominant at 160-218 and 743-854, vaccine-associated CD4 TCRs also spanned spike. White British donors predominated, females outnumbered males, and clonal diversity was possibly underestimated.

As concerns this clone: The antigen is undetermined.

Pooled together were second doses at about 4 or about 12 weeks. Some clones are missing from TCRdb's copy, which holds only in-frame ones; the method was immunoSEQ multiplex PCR. The sample has about 150,000 clones; 80% to 90% are singletons. With 0 bases clipped from V and 6 bases from J, the junction kept 6 bases outside the gene matches. The germline CDR1 and CDR2 sequences are MNHNS and SASEGT. The CDR3 runs 15 residues. The chain couples TRBV6-1 to TRBJ2-3; 7 nucleotides line up with TRBD1. Sequencing used peripheral blood, obtained 28 days after the second AZD1222 dose. This clonotype was obtained from an adult who received the AZD1222 COVID-19 vaccine. The CDR3 spells CASSEASGGKDTQYF. The CDR3 DNA reads as TGTGCCAGCAGTGAAGCGTCAGGGGGTAAGGATACGCAGTATTTT.